Listed below are T cell receptor beta chains from one sample, sequenced in a study of OX40 agonist ivuxolimab in advanced cancers. The protocol was immunoSEQ multiplex PCR, while the TCRdb copy is restricted to in-frame clones and leaves out a portion. The sample yields tens of thousands of clones, roughly 86% seen once. Sequenced material: CD4+ or CD8+ T cells sorted from blood, taken in a trial of the OX40 agonist ivuxolimab. The origin of the receptors is an adult with an advanced solid tumor such as melanoma, head and neck, liver or kidney cancer. The CDR3 runs from the conserved cysteine through the conserved F or W. Fields, in order: clone size, D gene, J gene, V gene, CDR3 protein, CDR3 DNA. The D gene is left open where the match is weak. The size entry is marked missing in some rows and otherwise reads once, few, many or a size class.

abundance: -
d_gene: -
j_gene: TRBJ2-3
v_gene: TRBV6-5
CDR3aa: CASTHTDTQYF
CDR3nt: TGTGCCAGCACCCACACAGATACGCAGTATTTT

abundance: -
d_gene: -
j_gene: TRBJ1-3
v_gene: TRBV7-9
CDR3aa: CASSLSGAGNTIYF
CDR3nt: TGTGCCAGCAGCCTGTCAGGAGCCGGAAACACCATATATTTT

abundance: -
d_gene: TRBD2
j_gene: TRBJ2-3
v_gene: TRBV7-6
CDR3aa: CASSLGRMAGGPDTQYF
CDR3nt: TGTGCCAGCAGCTTAGGACGGATGGCGGGGGGCCCGGATACGCAGTATTTT

abundance: -
d_gene: -
j_gene: TRBJ2-5
v_gene: TRBV9
CDR3aa: CASSASQGWETQYF
CDR3nt: TGTGCCAGCAGCGCCTCACAGGGTTGGGAGACCCAGTACTTC

abundance: -
d_gene: -
j_gene: TRBJ2-7
v_gene: TRBV7-2
CDR3aa: CASSLLVYEQYF
CDR3nt: TGTGCCAGCAGCTTGCTCGTCTACGAGCAGTACTTC

abundance: -
d_gene: -
j_gene: TRBJ2-1
v_gene: TRBV5-1
CDR3aa: CASSLEAPMGYNEQFF
CDR3nt: TGCGCCAGCAGCTTGGAGGCCCCCATGGGCTACAATGAGCAGTTCTTC

abundance: -
d_gene: -
j_gene: TRBJ2-1
v_gene: TRBV7-2
CDR3aa: CASTFPAGFQFF
CDR3nt: TGTGCCAGCACCTTTCCGGCGGGATTCCAGTTCTTC

abundance: -
d_gene: -
j_gene: TRBJ1-3
v_gene: TRBV6-5
CDR3aa: CASSYSRQSGNTIYF
CDR3nt: TGTGCCAGCAGTTACTCACGGCAGTCGGGAAACACCATATATTTT

abundance: -
d_gene: TRBD2
j_gene: TRBJ2-3
v_gene: TRBV2
CDR3aa: CASSEAFTSGRTDTQYF
CDR3nt: TGTGCCAGCAGTGAAGCGTTCACTAGCGGGAGAACAGATACGCAGTATTTT

abundance: -
d_gene: -
j_gene: TRBJ2-2
v_gene: TRBV7-9
CDR3aa: CASTRQAYGTGELFF
CDR3nt: TGTGCCAGCACCAGACAGGCCTATGGGACCGGGGAGCTGTTTTTT

abundance: once
d_gene: -
j_gene: TRBJ1-3
v_gene: TRBV5-1
CDR3aa: CASSSAGTSGNTIYF
CDR3nt: TGCGCCAGCAGCTCAGCGGGGACCTCTGGAAACACCATATATTTT

abundance: -
d_gene: TRBD1
j_gene: TRBJ1-2
v_gene: TRBV2
CDR3aa: CASSGQGALGYTF
CDR3nt: TGTGCCAGCAGTGGACAGGGGGCCCTTGGCTACACCTTC

abundance: -
d_gene: TRBD2
j_gene: TRBJ2-1
v_gene: TRBV5-3
CDR3aa: CARSLREGRGEQFF
CDR3nt: TGTGCCAGAAGCTTGCGGGAGGGCCGAGGTGAGCAGTTCTTC

abundance: -
d_gene: TRBD1
j_gene: TRBJ2-1
v_gene: TRBV28
CDR3aa: CASSLGGTGAYEQFF
CDR3nt: TGTGCCAGCAGTCTGGGGGGGACAGGGGCCTATGAGCAGTTCTTC

abundance: -
d_gene: TRBD1
j_gene: TRBJ2-7
v_gene: TRBV5-1
CDR3aa: CASTETGDEQYF
CDR3nt: TGCGCCAGCACCGAGACAGGGGACGAGCAGTACTTC

abundance: -
d_gene: -
j_gene: TRBJ2-3
v_gene: TRBV27
CDR3aa: CASSPNKGSTDTQYF
CDR3nt: TGTGCCAGCAGTCCCAACAAGGGGAGCACAGATACGCAGTATTTT

abundance: -
d_gene: -
j_gene: TRBJ1-2
v_gene: TRBV7-2
CDR3aa: CASSLEARGYTF
CDR3nt: TGTGCCAGCAGCTTAGAAGCCCGAGGCTACACCTTC

abundance: -
d_gene: -
j_gene: TRBJ1-1
v_gene: TRBV6-1
CDR3aa: CASIEARAFF
CDR3nt: TGTGCCAGCATAGAGGCGAGAGCTTTCTTT

abundance: -
d_gene: TRBD1
j_gene: TRBJ1-1
v_gene: TRBV19
CDR3aa: CASSIGGQGAGEAFF
CDR3nt: TGTGCCAGTAGTATAGGCGGACAGGGGGCCGGTGAAGCTTTCTTT

abundance: -
d_gene: -
j_gene: TRBJ1-2
v_gene: TRBV6-5
CDR3aa: CASSYGKGYTF
CDR3nt: TGTGCCAGCAGTTATGGAAAGGGCTACACCTTC

abundance: -
d_gene: TRBD1
j_gene: TRBJ1-4
v_gene: TRBV18
CDR3aa: CASSPQGAQLQEKLFF
CDR3nt: TGTGCCAGCTCACCCCAGGGGGCGCAATTACAGGAAAAACTGTTTTTT

abundance: -
d_gene: TRBD2
j_gene: TRBJ2-2
v_gene: TRBV19
CDR3aa: CASSIGLAGANTGELFF
CDR3nt: TGTGCCAGTAGTATTGGTCTAGCGGGGGCCAACACCGGGGAGCTGTTTTTT

abundance: -
d_gene: -
j_gene: TRBJ1-2
v_gene: TRBV7-2
CDR3aa: CASSLGVGDGYTF
CDR3nt: TGTGCCAGCAGCTTAGGGGTAGGGGACGGCTACACCTTC

abundance: -
d_gene: -
j_gene: TRBJ1-2
v_gene: TRBV7-2
CDR3aa: CASSPYIGSSGYTF
CDR3nt: TGTGCCAGCAGCCCCTACATAGGGTCCAGTGGCTACACCTTC